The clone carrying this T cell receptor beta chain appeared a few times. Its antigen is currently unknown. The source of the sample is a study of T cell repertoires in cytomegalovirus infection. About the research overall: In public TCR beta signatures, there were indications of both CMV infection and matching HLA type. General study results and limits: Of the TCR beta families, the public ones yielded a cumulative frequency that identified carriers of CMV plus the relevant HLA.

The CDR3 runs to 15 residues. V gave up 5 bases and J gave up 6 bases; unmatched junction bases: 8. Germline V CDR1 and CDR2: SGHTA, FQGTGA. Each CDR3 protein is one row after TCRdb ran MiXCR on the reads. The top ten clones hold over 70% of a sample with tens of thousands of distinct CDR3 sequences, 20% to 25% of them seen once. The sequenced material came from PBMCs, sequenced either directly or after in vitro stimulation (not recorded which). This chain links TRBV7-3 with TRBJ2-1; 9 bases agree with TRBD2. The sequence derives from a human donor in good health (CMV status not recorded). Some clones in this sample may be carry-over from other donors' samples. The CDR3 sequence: CASSPDSGRGNEQFF. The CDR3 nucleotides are TGTGCCAGCAGCCCGGATAGCGGGAGAGGCAATGAGCAGTTCTTC.